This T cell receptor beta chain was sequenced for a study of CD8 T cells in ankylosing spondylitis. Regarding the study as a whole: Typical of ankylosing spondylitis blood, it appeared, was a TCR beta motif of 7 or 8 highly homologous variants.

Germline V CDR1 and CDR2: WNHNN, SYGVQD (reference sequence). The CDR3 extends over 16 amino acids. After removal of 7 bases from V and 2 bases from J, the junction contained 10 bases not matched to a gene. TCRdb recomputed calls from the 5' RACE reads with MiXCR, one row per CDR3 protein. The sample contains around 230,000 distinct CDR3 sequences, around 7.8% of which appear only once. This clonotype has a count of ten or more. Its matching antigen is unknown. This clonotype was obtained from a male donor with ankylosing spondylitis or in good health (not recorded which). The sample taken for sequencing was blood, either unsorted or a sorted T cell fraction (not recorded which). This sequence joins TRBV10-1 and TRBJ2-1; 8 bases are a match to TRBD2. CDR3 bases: TGCGCCAGCACCGATCCCCCGGGAGGGACCTACAATGAGCAGTTCTTC. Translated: CASTDPPGGTYNEQFF.